This T cell receptor (beta chain) was obtained from a study of cytotoxic CD8 clonotypes in ibrutinib-treated CLL. V was pared by 7 bases and J by 4 bases, with 16 bases between. CDR1 and CDR2 (germline): SNHLY, FYNNEI. This CDR3 contains 15 residues. Deep sequencing aimed at 1 in 200,000 to 1 in 1 million T cells' resolution. The table came from immunoSEQ multiplex PCR; TCRdb's copy has only in-frame clones and leaves some out. The data show more than 200,000 clones, more than 75% seen once. In regard to this clone: The antigen is undetermined.

Overall study findings and caveats: Contraction or stability on treatment was seen for public clonotypes, which were uncommon.

V usage is TRBV2 and J usage is TRBJ2-2; possible D gene TRBD2, 5 bases. Sequencing was performed on PBMCs, taken after 12 months of ibrutinib treatment. This receptor was obtained from a human donor with chronic lymphocytic leukemia. The CDR3 sequence is CASNFWRAGTGELFF. Here the CDR3 DNA reads TGTGCCAGCAATTTCTGGCGGGCGGGCACCGGGGAGCTGTTTTTT.